These 28 T cell receptor beta chains originate from one sample sequenced in a study of CD8 T cells in ankylosing spondylitis. TCRdb recomputed calls from the 5' RACE reads with MiXCR, one row per CDR3 protein. The sample holds 130,000 or so distinct CDR3 sequences, approximately 10% seen once. The source material was blood, either unsorted or a sorted T cell fraction (not recorded which). These receptors came from a female donor with ankylosing spondylitis or in good health (not recorded which).

Of note for this clonotype: A clone one base away is much larger, so this may be a read error. The chain is built from TRBV25-1 and TRBJ1-1; D unclear. The V and J ends lost 7 bases and 7 bases respectively, with 13 bases between them. Per germline, CDR1 MGHDK and CDR2 SYGVNS. The CDR3 totals 12 residues. The chain's CDR3 is CASISEELEAFF. CDR3 coding DNA: TGTGCCAGCATCTCAGAGGAACTTGAAGCTTTCTTT.

Many counts were recorded for this clonotype. CDR3 coding DNA: TGCGCCAGCAGCGTCCGCATAGCGGGGTCTTACGAGCAGTACTTC. It translates to CASSVRIAGSYEQYF. The chain has TRBV5-1 and TRBJ2-7; 8 positions match TRBD2. The length of the CDR3 is 15 residues. In germline, CDR1 is SGHRS, CDR2 YFSETQ. The V and J ends lost 4 bases and 4 bases, in that order; junction bases with no gene match: 10.

This clonotype has at least ten counts. This rearrangement joins TRBV2 to TRBJ2-7; D is perhaps TRBD2 (6 bases). CDR3 length equals 15 residues. The germline V gene encodes CDR1 SNHLY and CDR2 FYNNEI. V was trimmed by 1 base and J by 0 bases, leaving 10 bases between them. CDR3 sequence (DNA): TGTGCCAGCAGTGAAGTCGCTAGCGACTCCTACGAGCAGTACTTC. Encoded protein: CASSEVASDSYEQYF.

Regarding this clonotype: A much more abundant neighbour one base away suggests this may be a read error. The CDR3 DNA follows: TGCAGTGCTAAACCGAGCTCCCACAATGAGCAGTTCTTC. This translates into CSAKPSSHNEQFF. V usage is TRBV20-1 and J usage is TRBJ2-1; D gene unclear. The germline V gene has CDR1 DFQATT and CDR2 SNEGSKA (reference sequence). The CDR3 length is 13 residues.

This clonotype was seen ten or more times. The chain joins TRBV12-3 or TRBV12-4 to TRBJ2-1; 10 positions agree with TRBD2. V lost 5 bases and J lost 3; bases outside the gene matches: 4. CDR3 size: 15 residues. The CDR3 nucleotides read TGTGCCAGCAGTCATGGACTAGCGGACTACAATGAGCAGTTCTTC. It translates to CASSHGLADYNEQFF.

This clonotype appeared many times. V usage is TRBV7-9 and J usage is TRBJ2-5; no reliable D call. Trimming cost V 2 bases and J 3 bases, with 10 bases left between them. There are 14 residues in the CDR3. From germline, CDR1 is SEHNR and CDR2 FQNEAQ (reference sequence). The CDR3 sequence: CASSLYRHEETQYF. The CDR3 DNA sequence: TGTGCCAGCAGCTTATACCGACATGAAGAGACCCAGTACTTC.

The chain links TRBV20-1 to TRBJ2-3; 8 positions agree with TRBD2. Unmatched junction bases numbered 7, after V lost 5 bases and J lost 0 bases. The germline CDR1 and CDR2 sequences are DFQATT and SNEGSKA (reference sequence). This CDR3 region has 15 residues. The CDR3 is CSAPPREGSTDTQYF. For the CDR3, the DNA is TGCAGTGCTCCGCCCCGGGAGGGGAGCACAGATACGCAGTATTTT.

There are many counts of this clonotype. J is TRBJ2-7 and V is TRBV7-2; D unclear. Germline loops: CDR1 SGHTA, CDR2 FQGNSA. Trimming stripped 5 bases from V and 2 bases from J, with 7 bases between. The CDR3 runs to 12 residues. CDR3 loop: CASSQFPYEQYF. The CDR3 DNA reads as TGTGCCAGCAGCCAATTCCCCTACGAGCAGTACTTC.

This clonotype was recorded many times. CDR3 loop: CASSLRTGYAGELFF. CDR3 nucleotides: TGTGCCAGCAGTTTGCGGACAGGGTACGCCGGGGAGCTGTTTTTT. The V and J genes are TRBV12-3 or TRBV12-4 and TRBJ2-2; TRBD1 agrees at 8 bases. The junction had 6 bases not matched to a gene; V was cut back by 3 bases and J by 6 bases. The CDR3 length is 15 residues.

This clonotype came up many times. CDR3 nucleotide sequence: TGTGCCAGCAGCTTCAATGGACAGCCCCAGCATTTT. Translated, it gives CASSFNGQPQHF. The chain has TRBV11-2 and TRBJ1-5; D remains unclear. The germline gives CDR1 SGHAT, CDR2 FQNNGV. Trimming removed 3 bases at V and 7 bases at J, with 7 bases between. The CDR3 runs 12 residues.

This clonotype showed up many times. CDR3: CAISESSPRGYTEAFF. As DNA, the CDR3 is TGTGCCATCAGTGAGTCGTCCCCCCGGGGGTACACTGAAGCTTTCTTT. The chain links TRBV10-3 to TRBJ1-1, with TRBD1 as a possible D gene (5 bases). This CDR3 is 16 amino acids long. V dropped 0 bases and J dropped 3 bases, with 14 bases sitting between them. From germline, CDR1 is ENHRY and CDR2 SYGVKD.

In its sample, this clonotype was seen many times. The rearrangement uses TRBV10-3 and TRBJ2-7, with D unclear. CDR1 ENHRY and CDR2 SYGVKD come from the germline V gene. The CDR3 contains 15 residues. Trimming shortened V by 3 bases and J by 0 bases, and 12 bases separated the two germline ends. CDR3 amino acids: CAISDWGRSSYEQYF. The CDR3, as DNA: TGTGCCATCAGTGACTGGGGAAGAAGCTCCTACGAGCAGTACTTC.

As concerns this clonotype: The junction shows a germline mismatch at one end, possibly a read error. The genes are TRBV27 and TRBJ2-1; the match to TRBD2 covers 10 bases. The CDR3 extends over 16 amino acids. Germline CDR1 reads MNHEY; CDR2 reads SMNVEV (reference sequence). The CDR3 DNA is TGTGCCAACAGTACCCCGTCTAGCGGGAGTGTGAATGAGCAGTTCTTC. Its translation: CANSTPSSGSVNEQFF.

In its sample, this clonotype was seen a few times. This sequence joins TRBV7-2 and TRBJ2-3; 14 nucleotides align to TRBD2. This CDR3 contains 17 residues. The junction had 9 bases not matched to a gene; V was cut back by 5 bases and J by 5 bases. CDR1 and CDR2 (germline): SGHTA, FQGNSA. The CDR3 is CASSRQTSGGAGDTQYF. Written as DNA, the CDR3 is TGTGCCAGCAGCCGCCAGACTAGCGGGGGGGCTGGAGATACGCAGTATTTT.

This clonotype was observed a few times. This chain joins TRBV6-1 and TRBJ2-3; 9 bases match TRBD2. Germline CDR1 is MNHNS and CDR2 is SASEGT. V lost 4 bases to trimming and J lost 2 bases; unmatched junction nucleotides: 10. The CDR3 loop spans 17 amino acids. CDR3 sequence: CASSVSGGPPSTDTQYF. CDR3 coding DNA: TGTGCCAGCAGTGTCAGCGGGGGGCCCCCGTCCACAGATACGCAGTATTTT.

At least ten counts were recorded for this clonotype. V and J are TRBV7-2 and TRBJ2-1, with D perhaps given as TRBD1 or TRBD2 (5 bases each). Trimming pared 0 bases from V and 4 bases from J, leaving 10 bases between. The CDR3 runs 15 residues. Looked up from germline, CDR1 is SGHTA and CDR2 is FQGNSA. CDR3: CASSLAGAAYNEQFF. CDR3 in DNA: TGTGCCAGCAGCTTAGCCGGGGCAGCTTACAATGAGCAGTTCTTC.

At least ten counts were recorded for this clonotype. This rearrangement joins TRBV6-5 to TRBJ2-3, with 7 bases aligning to TRBD2. The V and J ends lost 2 bases and 2 bases, in that order; junction bases with no gene match: 7. Germline loops: CDR1 MNHEY, CDR2 SVGAGI. The CDR3 is 16 residues long. CDR3 loop: CASSYRGVPPTDTQYF. The DNA for the CDR3 is TGTGCCAGCAGTTACCGGGGGGTTCCCCCCACAGATACGCAGTATTTT.

This clonotype was recorded at least ten times. This sequence joins TRBV20-1 and TRBJ2-3, with D unclear. The CDR3 covers 13 residues. Trimming stripped 6 bases from V and 6 bases from J, with 16 bases between. The germline CDR1 and CDR2 sequences are DFQATT and SNEGSKA (reference sequence). The DNA of the CDR3 is TGCAGTGCCATCGATAGTGGCGTGGATACGCAGTATTTT. Translation: CSAIDSGVDTQYF.

In its sample, this clonotype was seen many times. The rearrangement joins TRBV2 to TRBJ1-5, with 10 positions matching TRBD1. Trimming at V came to 8 bases and at J to 13 bases, leaving 11 bases not matched to a gene. Germline CDR1 reads SNHLY; CDR2 reads FYNNEI. This CDR3 is built from 13 residues. CDR3: CASSTHWTGGQHF. In DNA, the CDR3 is TGTGCCAGCTCGACTCATTGGACAGGGGGTCAGCATTTT.

A note on this clonotype: Possible read error: a much larger clone is one base away. Because the CDR3 is missing its conserved closing phenylalanine or tryptophan, this is likely a read error. This chain links TRBV20-1 with TRBJ2-1; 10 bases agree with TRBD2. The CDR3 has 15 amino acids. The trim removed 2 bases at V and 4 bases at J, leaving 5 bases unmatched. Per germline, CDR1 DFQATT and CDR2 SNEGSKA (reference sequence). The CDR3 DNA reads TGCAGTGCTAGATCCATAGCGGGGGGTTACAATGAGCAGTTCTCC. It translates to CSARSIAGGYNEQFS.

The chain links TRBV10-3 to TRBJ2-4, with D possibly matching TRBD2 (5 bases). V was clipped by 2 bases and J by 4 bases, with 12 bases between them. From germline, CDR1 is ENHRY and CDR2 SYGVKD. The CDR3 sequence is 15 residues long. The CDR3 sequence is CAISEPGLGKNIQYF. The CDR3 DNA reads TGTGCCATCAGTGAGCCCGGACTTGGTAAAAACATTCAGTACTTC.

This clonotype appeared many times. V and J are TRBV29-1 and TRBJ2-3; a possible D gene is TRBD1 (5 bases). CDR3 length: 17 amino acids. V dropped 5 bases and J dropped 2 bases, with 23 bases sitting between them. Per germline, CDR1 SQVTM and CDR2 ANQGSEA. The CDR3 nucleotides are TGCAGCGTTCAATCGGTGGGGCCCCTAGGGGACACAGATACGCAGTATTTT. As protein: CSVQSVGPLGDTDTQYF.

The sample holds many counts of this clonotype. The rearrangement uses TRBV12-3 or TRBV12-4 and TRBJ2-1; perhaps TRBD1 as D (6 bases). V gave up 6 bases and J gave up 6 bases, with 12 bases separating them. The CDR3 has 13 residues. The CDR3 spells CASRKIQGNEQFF. The CDR3, as DNA: TGTGCCAGCAGAAAAATACAGGGCAATGAGCAGTTCTTC.

This clonotype was detected ten times or more. This chain connects TRBV12-3 or TRBV12-4 to TRBJ1-2, with D maybe TRBD1 (6 bases). The CDR3 runs 14 residues. Deletions cut 7 bases from V and 8 bases from J, with 20 bases between. The CDR3 protein is CASTSGQGLRGYTF. The CDR3 DNA reads TGTGCCAGCACTTCAGGGCAGGGGTTAAGGGGCTACACCTTC.

There are many counts of this clonotype. The chain joins TRBV6-1 to TRBJ2-1; 13 bases match TRBD2. From germline, CDR1 is MNHNS and CDR2 SASEGT. J was trimmed by 10 bases and V by 5 bases; bases with no gene match: 5. The CDR3 runs 14 residues. The CDR3 sequence is CASSRGLAGQEQFF. The CDR3, as DNA: TGTGCCAGCAGTCGGGGACTAGCGGGGCAAGAGCAGTTCTTC.

The rearrangement links TRBV5-1 to TRBJ1-4; 7 positions match TRBD1. The germline V gene encodes CDR1 SGHRS and CDR2 YFSETQ. Trimming cost V 2 bases and J 8 bases; bases outside gene matches: 6. This CDR3 spans 14 amino acids. The CDR3 DNA reads as TGCGCCAGCAGCTTTGCACAGGGGAGCGAAAAACTGTTTTTT. It codes for CASSFAQGSEKLFF.

The table lists this clonotype with many counts. This sequence joins TRBV25-1 and TRBJ2-1; 7 bases line up with TRBD1. The CDR3 is made up of 14 amino acids. The junction had 10 bases not matched to a gene; V was cut back by 4 bases and J by 10 bases. The V gene's germline CDR1 is MGHDK and CDR2 SYGVNS. DNA for the CDR3: TGTGCCAGCAGTGGGGACAGTGGGGGCATGGAGCAGTTCTTC. Encoded protein: CASSGDSGGMEQFF.

This clonotype was detected many times. The chain carries TRBV7-3 and TRBJ1-1; D remains ambiguous. The CDR3 has 13 amino acids. Trimming left V 5 bases short and J 3 bases short, with 10 bases between. CDR1 SGHTA and CDR2 FQGTGA come from the germline V gene. The DNA for the CDR3 is TGTGCCAGCAGCCGAGAGCCCTACACTGAAGCTTTCTTT. It specifies CASSREPYTEAFF.